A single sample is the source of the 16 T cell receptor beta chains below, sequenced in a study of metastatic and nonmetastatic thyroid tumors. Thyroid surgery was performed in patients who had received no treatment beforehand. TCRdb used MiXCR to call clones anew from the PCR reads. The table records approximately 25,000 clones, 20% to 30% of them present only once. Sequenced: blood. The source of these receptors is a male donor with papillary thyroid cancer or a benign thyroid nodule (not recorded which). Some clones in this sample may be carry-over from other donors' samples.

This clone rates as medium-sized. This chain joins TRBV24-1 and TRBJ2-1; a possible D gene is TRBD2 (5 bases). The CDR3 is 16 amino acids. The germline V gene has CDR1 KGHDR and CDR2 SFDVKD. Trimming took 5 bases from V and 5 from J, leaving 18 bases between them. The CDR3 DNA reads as TGTGCCACCAGTGCCCCATGGGAGACACCGAACAATGAGCAGTTCTTC. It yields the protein CATSAPWETPNNEQFF.

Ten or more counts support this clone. The CDR3 bases are TGTGCCAGTAGTATAGGGACTAGATTGATCGGAGGCGGGGAGCTGTTTTTT. It translates to CASSIGTRLIGGGELFF. The chain carries TRBV19 and TRBJ2-2; 7 bases agree with TRBD2. CDR1 and CDR2 (germline): LNHDA, SQIVND (reference sequence). This CDR3 is built from 17 residues. V shed 1 base and J 7 bases; nucleotides not matched to a gene: 12.

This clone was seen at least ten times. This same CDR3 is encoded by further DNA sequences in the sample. The CDR3 sequence is CASSQREGPDTQYF. CDR3 nucleotide sequence: TGTGCCAGCAGCCAAAGGGAGGGCCCAGATACGCAGTATTTT. V gene TRBV3-1 combines with J gene TRBJ2-3, with 7 nucleotides matching TRBD2. CDR3 length: 14 residues. Germline-derived CDR1 and CDR2 are LGHDT and YNNKEL (reference sequence). The junction had 3 bases not matched to a gene; V was cut back by 2 bases and J by 4 bases.

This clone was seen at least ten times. CDR3 amino acids: CASSISGTVTDTQYF. For the CDR3, the DNA is TGTGCCAGCAGCATCTCCGGGACTGTTACAGATACGCAGTATTTT. The rearrangement joins TRBV9 to TRBJ2-3; possible D gene TRBD2, 6 bases. The germline V gene encodes CDR1 SGDLS and CDR2 YYNGEE. The CDR3 length is 15 residues. V was trimmed by 4 bases and J by 3 bases, leaving 15 bases between them.

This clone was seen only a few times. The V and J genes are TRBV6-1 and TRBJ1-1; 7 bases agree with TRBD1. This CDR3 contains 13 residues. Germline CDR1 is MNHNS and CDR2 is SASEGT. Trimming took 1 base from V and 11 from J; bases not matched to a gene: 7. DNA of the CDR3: TGTGCCAGCAGTGAAGAGGGGGCGCTTGGCGCTTTCTTT. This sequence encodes CASSEEGALGAFF.

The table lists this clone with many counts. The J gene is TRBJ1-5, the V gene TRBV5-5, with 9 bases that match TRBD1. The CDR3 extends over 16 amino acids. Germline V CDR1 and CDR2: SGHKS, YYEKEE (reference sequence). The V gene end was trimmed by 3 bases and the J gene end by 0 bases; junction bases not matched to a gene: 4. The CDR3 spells CASSSRTGDSNQPQHF. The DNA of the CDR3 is TGTGCCAGCAGCTCCAGGACAGGGGATAGCAATCAGCCCCAGCATTTT.

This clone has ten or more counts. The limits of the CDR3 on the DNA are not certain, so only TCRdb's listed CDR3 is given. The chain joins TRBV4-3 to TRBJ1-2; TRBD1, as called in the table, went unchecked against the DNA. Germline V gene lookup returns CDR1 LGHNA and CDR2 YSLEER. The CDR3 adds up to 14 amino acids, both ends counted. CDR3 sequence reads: CASSSGDSSSGYTF.

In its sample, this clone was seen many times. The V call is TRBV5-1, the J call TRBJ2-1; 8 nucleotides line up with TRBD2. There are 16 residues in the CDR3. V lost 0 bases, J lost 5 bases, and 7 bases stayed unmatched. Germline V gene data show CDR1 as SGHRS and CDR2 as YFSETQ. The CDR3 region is CASSLVHSGSNNEQFF. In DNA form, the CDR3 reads TGCGCCAGCAGCTTGGTACACAGCGGGAGTAACAATGAGCAGTTCTTC.

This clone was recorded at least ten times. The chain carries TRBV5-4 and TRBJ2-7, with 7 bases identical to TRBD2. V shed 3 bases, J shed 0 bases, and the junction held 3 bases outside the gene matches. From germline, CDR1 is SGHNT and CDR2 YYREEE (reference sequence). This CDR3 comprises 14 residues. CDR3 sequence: CASSSWDYSYEQYF. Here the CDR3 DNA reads TGTGCCAGCAGCTCCTGGGACTACTCCTACGAGCAGTACTTC.

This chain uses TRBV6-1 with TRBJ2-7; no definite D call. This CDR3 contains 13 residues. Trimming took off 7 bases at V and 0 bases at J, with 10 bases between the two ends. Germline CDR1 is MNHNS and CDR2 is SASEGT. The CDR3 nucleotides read TGTGCCAGCACCCCTGCCCTCTCCTACGAGCAGTACTTC. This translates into CASTPALSYEQYF.

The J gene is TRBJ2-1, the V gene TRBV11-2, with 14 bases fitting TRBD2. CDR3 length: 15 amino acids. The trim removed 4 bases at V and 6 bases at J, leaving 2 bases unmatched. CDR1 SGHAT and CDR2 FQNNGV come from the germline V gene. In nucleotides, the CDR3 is TGTGCCAGCAGCTCGGGACTAGCGGGGGTCAATGAGCAGTTCTTC. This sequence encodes CASSSGLAGVNEQFF.

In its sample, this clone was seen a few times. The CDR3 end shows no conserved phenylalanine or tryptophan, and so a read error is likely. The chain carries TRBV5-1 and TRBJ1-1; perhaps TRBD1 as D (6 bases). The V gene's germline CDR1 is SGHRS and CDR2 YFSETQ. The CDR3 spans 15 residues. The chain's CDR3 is CTSSLGYRESTEAFL. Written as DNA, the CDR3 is TGCACCAGCAGCTTGGGCTACAGGGAGAGCACTGAAGCTTTCCTT.

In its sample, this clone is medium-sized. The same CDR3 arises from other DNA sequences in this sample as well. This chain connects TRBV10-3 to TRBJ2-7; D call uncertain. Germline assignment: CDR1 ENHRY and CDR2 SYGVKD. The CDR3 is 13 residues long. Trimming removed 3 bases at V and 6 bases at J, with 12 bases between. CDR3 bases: TGTGCCATCAGTGAAGGGTTTCGGGCCGAGCAGTACTTC. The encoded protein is CAISEGFRAEQYF.

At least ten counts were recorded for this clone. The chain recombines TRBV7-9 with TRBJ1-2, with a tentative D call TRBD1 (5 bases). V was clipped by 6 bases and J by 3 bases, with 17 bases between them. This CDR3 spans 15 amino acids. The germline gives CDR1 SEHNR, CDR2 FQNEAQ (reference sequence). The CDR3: CASSGGGRDYYGYTF. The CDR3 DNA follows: TGTGCCAGCAGTGGGGGGGGAAGAGATTACTATGGCTACACCTTC.

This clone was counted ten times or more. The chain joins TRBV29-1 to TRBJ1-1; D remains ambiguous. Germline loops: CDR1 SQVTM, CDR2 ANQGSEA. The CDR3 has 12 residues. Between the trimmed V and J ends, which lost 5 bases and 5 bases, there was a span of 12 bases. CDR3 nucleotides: TGCAGCGTTTCCGGTTCGAGGACTGAAGCTTTCTTT. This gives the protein CSVSGSRTEAFF.

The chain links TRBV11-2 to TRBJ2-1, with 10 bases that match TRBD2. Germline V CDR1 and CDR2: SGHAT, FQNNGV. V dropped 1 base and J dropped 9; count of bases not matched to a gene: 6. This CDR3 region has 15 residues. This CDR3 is CASSLGLASGSEQFF. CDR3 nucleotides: TGTGCCAGCAGCTTAGGTTTGGCTAGCGGGAGTGAGCAGTTCTTC.